Only one count was recorded for the clone carrying this T cell receptor beta chain. These data come from a study of blood T cell repertoires in COVID-19. This table comes from immunoSEQ multiplex PCR, and its TCRdb copy is limited to in-frame clones, with some not included. The sample lists 110,000 to 150,000 clones, around 80% seen once, with 10% in the top ten. The V segment lost 7 bases and the J segment 5 bases; nucleotides outside the gene matches: 7. The CDR3 is 13 amino acids. Germline values: CDR1 MNHEY, CDR2 SMNVEV (reference sequence). The rearrangement uses TRBV27 and TRBJ1-2; the match to TRBD1 covers 7 bases. This clonotype originated in a man aged 55-75 years with active or convalescent COVID-19. Specimen: peripheral blood. DNA of the CDR3: TGTGCCAGCACGAGGGGGCCCAGGTATGGCTACACCTTC. Translation gives CASTRGPRYGYTF.